One sample yielded the 22 T cell receptor beta chains listed below, sequenced in a study of T cell responses to AZD1222 COVID-19 vaccine. TCRdb's table, derived via immunoSEQ multiplex PCR, lists solely in-frame clones and lacks some. The sample consists of about 100,000 clones, more than 70% of them appearing once. The input for sequencing was peripheral blood, taken on day 0 of MenACWY control vaccination. The source is an adult in good health.

The CDR3 region is CASSPMSAGTQYF. The CDR3 DNA sequence: TGTGCCAGCAGCCCCATGTCTGCGGGTACGCAGTATTTT. The rearrangement joins TRBV11-2 to TRBJ2-3; tentatively, D is TRBD2 (5 bases). The CDR3 is made up of 13 amino acids. From germline, CDR1 is SGHAT and CDR2 FQNNGV. V shed 5 bases and J shed 8 bases, with 14 bases lying between them.

The gene calls are TRBV11-2 and TRBJ2-1; D could derive from TRBD1 or TRBD2 (6 bases each). This CDR3 is built from 15 residues. In germline, CDR1 is SGHAT, CDR2 FQNNGV. V lost 1 base and J lost 4, with 11 bases in between. The CDR3 protein is CASSLVGGEYNEQFF. CDR3 nucleotides: TGTGCCAGCAGCTTAGTGGGGGGCGAATACAATGAGCAGTTCTTC.

The chain uses TRBV9 and TRBJ1-3, with D possibly TRBD1 on 5 matching bases. The CDR3 consists of 17 residues. Germline V gene sequence: CDR1 SGDLS, CDR2 YYNGEE. Trimming left V 0 bases short and J 0 bases short, with 13 bases between. The CDR3 coding sequence is TGTGCCAGCAGCGTAGACCAGGGAACGAGCTCTGGAAACACCATATATTTT. Its protein product is CASSVDQGTSSGNTIYF.

The chain is built from TRBV10-2 and TRBJ2-1; perhaps TRBD2 as D (6 bases). Germline CDR1 reads WSHSY; CDR2 reads SAAADI. CDR3 length equals 15 residues. With 6 bases removed from V and 6 bases from J, the gap between germline ends came to 18 bases. CDR3 protein: CASRFPGDGVNEQFF. As DNA, the CDR3 is TGCGCCAGCAGATTTCCGGGAGATGGGGTCAATGAGCAGTTCTTC.

The chain joins TRBV5-8 to TRBJ2-2; TRBD1 agrees at 8 bases. Germline CDR1 is SGHTS and CDR2 is YDEGEE. This CDR3 is built from 15 residues. Trimming removed 5 bases from V and 6 bases from J; junction bases left unmatched: 9. The CDR3 is CASSYDRGVAGELFF. The CDR3 nucleotides read TGTGCCAGCAGTTACGACAGGGGCGTCGCCGGGGAGCTGTTTTTT.

The chain links TRBV5-5 to TRBJ2-3; no firm D call. This CDR3 has 16 amino acids. V lost 1 base and J lost 3, with 15 bases in between. Germline V gene data show CDR1 as SGHKS and CDR2 as YYEKEE (reference sequence). CDR3: CASSLRSGAVTDTQYF. The CDR3, as DNA: TGTGCCAGCAGCTTGAGGTCAGGAGCTGTAACAGATACGCAGTATTTT.

The chain carries TRBV7-8 and TRBJ1-2; D may be TRBD1 (6 bases). The CDR3 sequence is 16 residues long. Germline CDR1 and CDR2: SGHVS and FQNEAQ. The V end lost 5 bases, the J end lost 6 bases, and 22 bases lay between the germline ends. Here the CDR3 reads CASSLQIGGAVDGYTF. The DNA for the CDR3 is TGTGCCAGCAGCCTCCAGATAGGGGGGGCGGTCGATGGCTACACCTTC.

The chain employs TRBV7-2 and TRBJ1-3, with D tentatively TRBD1 (5 bases). Germline values: CDR1 SGHTA, CDR2 FQGNSA. The V and J ends lost 5 bases and 0 bases respectively, with 11 bases between them. The CDR3 has 15 residues. This CDR3 is CASSATTVSGNTIYF. CDR3 nucleotides: TGTGCCAGCAGCGCGACGACAGTCTCTGGAAACACCATATATTTT.

The J gene is TRBJ1-5, the V gene TRBV29-1; no firm D call. Germline V gene sequence: CDR1 SQVTM, CDR2 ANQGSEA. The ends were cut back, 5 bases at V and 1 base at J, with 9 bases in the middle. The CDR3 length is 13 residues. This chain's CDR3 is CSVLGGSNQPQHF. CDR3 in DNA: TGCAGCGTTCTGGGAGGCAGCAATCAGCCCCAGCATTTT.

The V gene is TRBV15, the J gene TRBJ1-3; D is undetermined. The germline V and J ends were trimmed by 0 bases and 9 bases, with 18 bases remaining between them. The CDR3 totals 16 residues. Germline V gives CDR1 LNHNV, CDR2 YYDKDF (reference sequence). Written as DNA, the CDR3 is TGTGCCACCAGCAGAGATCTGGGCGCCTCCGGAGGCACCATATATTTT. Translation: CATSRDLGASGGTIYF.

The CDR3: CASRTRASYNSPLHF. The CDR3 DNA is TGTGCCAGCAGAACTCGGGCCAGCTATAATTCACCCCTCCACTTT. The rearrangement uses TRBV6-5 and TRBJ1-6; D unclear. V lost 6 bases and J lost 3, with 12 bases in between. In germline, CDR1 is MNHEY, CDR2 SVGAGI. This CDR3 spans 15 amino acids.

The rearrangement joins TRBV28 to TRBJ1-1, with TRBD1 matching over 12 bases. J was trimmed by 2 bases and V by 5 bases; bases with no gene match: 18. Germline V gives CDR1 MDHEN, CDR2 SYDVKM. The CDR3 has 20 amino acids. CDR3 in amino acids: CASSPPGQGARVPKNTEAFF. CDR3 sequence (DNA): TGTGCCAGCAGTCCCCCGGGACAGGGGGCGCGTGTCCCCAAAAACACTGAAGCTTTCTTT.

This chain links TRBV4-3 with TRBJ2-3, with D unresolved. This CDR3 contains 16 residues. Looked up from germline, CDR1 is LGHNA and CDR2 is YSLEER. Trimming removed 4 bases at V and 2 bases at J, with 16 bases between. CDR3: CASSPQGQYFTDTQYF. The DNA for the CDR3 is TGCGCCAGCAGCCCCCAAGGCCAATATTTCACAGATACGCAGTATTTT.

The rearrangement joins TRBV5-1 to TRBJ2-7; 9 bases map to TRBD1. CDR3 length equals 15 residues. Germline V CDR1 and CDR2: SGHRS, YFSETQ. Trimming cost V 4 bases and J 3 bases; bases outside gene matches: 8. CDR3: CASSLNRGQGYEQYF. The DNA of the CDR3 is TGCGCCAGCAGCCTGAACCGGGGACAGGGCTACGAGCAGTACTTC.

The V and J genes are TRBV13 and TRBJ1-4, with D maybe TRBD1 (6 bases). Trimming took 0 bases from V and 10 from J, leaving 15 bases between them. CDR3 size: 15 residues. The germline V gene has CDR1 PRHDT and CDR2 FYEKMQ (reference sequence). CDR3 in DNA: TGTGCCAGCAGCTTAGGAGCGAGGGGGAGCGTAAAACTGTTTTTT. It encodes CASSLGARGSVKLFF.

The chain couples TRBV4-1 to TRBJ2-7, with 7 bases lining up with TRBD1. The CDR3 has 14 residues. V shed 4 bases and J 5 bases; nucleotides not matched to a gene: 8. Germline V CDR1 and CDR2: MGHRA, YSYEKL. CDR3 amino acids: CASSLSEGADEQYF. CDR3 DNA: TGCGCCAGCAGCCTGAGTGAGGGGGCCGACGAGCAGTACTTC.

The chain links TRBV4-3 to TRBJ2-1, with TRBD1 identical over 8 bases. The germline gives CDR1 LGHNA, CDR2 YSLEER. CDR3 size: 15 residues. Losses at the gene ends were 5 bases for V and 5 bases for J; bases not matched to a gene: 8. The CDR3 reads CASSSQGAGHNEQFF. In DNA, the CDR3 is TGCGCCAGCAGCTCCCAGGGGGCAGGGCACAATGAGCAGTTCTTC.

The chain employs TRBV9 and TRBJ2-7; maybe TRBD1 (5 bases). V dropped 0 bases and J dropped 6 bases, with 16 bases sitting between them. The CDR3 has 15 residues. Germline V gene sequence: CDR1 SGDLS, CDR2 YYNGEE. The chain's CDR3 is CASSVATGVQSEQYF. CDR3 nucleotide sequence: TGTGCCAGCAGCGTAGCTACAGGAGTGCAAAGCGAGCAGTACTTC.

The CDR3 loop is CASSQDVEAFF. In DNA, the CDR3 is TGTGCCAGCAGCCAAGACGTTGAAGCTTTCTTT. V gene TRBV14 combines with J gene TRBJ1-1; D call uncertain. V gave up 0 bases and J gave up 7 bases, with 3 bases separating them. Germline lookup yields CDR1 SGHDN and CDR2 FVKESK. The length of the CDR3 is 11 residues.

This clone is a singleton in its sample. The rearrangement uses TRBV19 and TRBJ2-1; 12 bases align to TRBD2. Germline values: CDR1 LNHDA, CDR2 SQIVND (reference sequence). The trim removed 5 bases at V and 2 bases at J, leaving 4 bases unmatched. This CDR3 is built from 16 residues. The CDR3 loop is CASSGLAGGPYNEQFF. CDR3 bases: TGTGCCAGTAGTGGTCTAGCGGGAGGGCCCTACAATGAGCAGTTCTTC.

The chain uses TRBV9 and TRBJ2-3, with 9 positions matching TRBD1. There are 16 residues in the CDR3. With 2 bases clipped from V and 0 bases from J, the junction kept 4 bases outside the gene matches. The germline CDR1 and CDR2 sequences are SGDLS and YYNGEE. CDR3 region: CASSVSGTGSTDTQYF. DNA for the CDR3: TGTGCCAGCAGCGTCTCCGGGACAGGGAGCACAGATACGCAGTATTTT.

This sequence joins TRBV19 and TRBJ1-2, with TRBD1 matching over 8 bases. CDR3 size: 14 residues. Trimming removed 4 bases from V and 5 bases from J; junction bases left unmatched: 6. Germline-derived CDR1 and CDR2 are LNHDA and SQIVND (reference sequence). CDR3 sequence reads: CASSTGQGPYGYTF. The DNA of the CDR3 is TGTGCCAGTAGTACCGGACAGGGTCCTTATGGCTACACCTTC. Variable domain in full (rest from reference TRBV19 and TRBJ1-2): DGGITQSPKYLFRKEGQNVTLSCEQNLNHDAMYWYRQDPGQGLRLIYYSQIVNDFQKGDIAEGYSVSREKKESFPLTVTSAQKNPTAFYLCASSTGQGPYGYTFGSGTRLTVV.